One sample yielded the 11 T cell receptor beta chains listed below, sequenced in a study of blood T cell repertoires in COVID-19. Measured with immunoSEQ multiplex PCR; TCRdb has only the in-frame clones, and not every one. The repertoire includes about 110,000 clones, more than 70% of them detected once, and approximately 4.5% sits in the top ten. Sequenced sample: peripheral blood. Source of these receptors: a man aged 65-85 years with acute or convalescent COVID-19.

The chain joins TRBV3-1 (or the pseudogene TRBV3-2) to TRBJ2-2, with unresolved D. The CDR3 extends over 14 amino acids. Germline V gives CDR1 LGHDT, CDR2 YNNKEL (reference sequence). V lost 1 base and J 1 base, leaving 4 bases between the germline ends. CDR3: CASSQGQNTGELFF. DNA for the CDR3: TGTGCCAGCAGCCAAGGACAGAACACCGGGGAGCTGTTTTTT.

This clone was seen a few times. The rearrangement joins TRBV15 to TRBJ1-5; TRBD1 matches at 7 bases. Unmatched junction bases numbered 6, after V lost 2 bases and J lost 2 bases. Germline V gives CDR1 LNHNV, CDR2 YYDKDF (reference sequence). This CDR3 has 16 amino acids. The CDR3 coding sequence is TGTGCCACCAGCAGACCGACAGGGACAGGCAATCAGCCCCAGCATTTT. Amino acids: CATSRPTGTGNQPQHF.

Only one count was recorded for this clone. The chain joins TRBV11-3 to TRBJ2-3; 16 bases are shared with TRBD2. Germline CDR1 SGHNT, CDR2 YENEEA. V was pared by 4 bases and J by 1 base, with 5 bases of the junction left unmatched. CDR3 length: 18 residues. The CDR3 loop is CASSSGTSGGVGTDTQYF. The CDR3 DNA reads TGTGCCAGCAGCTCGGGGACTAGCGGGGGGGTTGGCACAGATACGCAGTATTTT. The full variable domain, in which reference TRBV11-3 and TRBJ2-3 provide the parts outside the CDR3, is EAGVVQSPRYKIIEKKQPVAFWCNPISGHNTLYWYLQNLGQGPELLIRYENEEAVDDSQLPKDRFSAERLKGVDSTLKIQPAELGDSAVYLCASSSGTSGGVGTDTQYFGPGTRLTVL.

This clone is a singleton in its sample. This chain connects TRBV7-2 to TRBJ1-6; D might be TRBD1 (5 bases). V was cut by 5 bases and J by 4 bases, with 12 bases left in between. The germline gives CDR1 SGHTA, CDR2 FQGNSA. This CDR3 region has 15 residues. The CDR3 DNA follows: TGTGCCAGCAGCGCGGGGACGGGGTATAATTCACCCCTCCACTTT. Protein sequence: CASSAGTGYNSPLHF.

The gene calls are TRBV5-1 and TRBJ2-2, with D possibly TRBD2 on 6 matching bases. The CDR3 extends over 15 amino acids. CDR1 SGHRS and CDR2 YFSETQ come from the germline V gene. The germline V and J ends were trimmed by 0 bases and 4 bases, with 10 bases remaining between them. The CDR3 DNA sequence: TGCGCCAGCAGCTTGGCCGTGGGGGGCACCGGGGAGCTGTTTTTT. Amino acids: CASSLAVGGTGELFF.

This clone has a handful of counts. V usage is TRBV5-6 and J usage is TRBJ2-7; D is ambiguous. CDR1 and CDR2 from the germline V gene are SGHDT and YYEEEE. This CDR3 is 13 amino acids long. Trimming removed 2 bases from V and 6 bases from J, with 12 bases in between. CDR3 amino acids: CASSFPPGFEQYF. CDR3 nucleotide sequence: TGTGCCAGCAGCTTCCCCCCCGGGTTCGAGCAGTACTTC. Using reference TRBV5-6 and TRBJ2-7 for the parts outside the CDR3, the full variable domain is DAGVTQSPTHLIKTRGQQVTLRCSPKSGHDTVSWYQQALGQGPQFIFQYYEEEERQRGNFPDRFSGHQFPNYSSELNVNALLLGDSALYLCASSFPPGFEQYFGPGTRLTVT.

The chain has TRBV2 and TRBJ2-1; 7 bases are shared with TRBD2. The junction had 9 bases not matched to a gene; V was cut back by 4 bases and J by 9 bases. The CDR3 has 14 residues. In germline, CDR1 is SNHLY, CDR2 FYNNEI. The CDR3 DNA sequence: TGTGCCAGCAGTGGAATTCGGTGGGGGGGTGAGCAGTTCTTC. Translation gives CASSGIRWGGEQFF.

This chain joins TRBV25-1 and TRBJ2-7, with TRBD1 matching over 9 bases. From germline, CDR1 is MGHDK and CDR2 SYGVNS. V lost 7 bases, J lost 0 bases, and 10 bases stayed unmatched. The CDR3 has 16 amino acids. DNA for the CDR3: TGTGCCAGCACCGGACAGGGGCCTAAAAGCTCCTACGAGCAGTACTTC. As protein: CASTGQGPKSSYEQYF.

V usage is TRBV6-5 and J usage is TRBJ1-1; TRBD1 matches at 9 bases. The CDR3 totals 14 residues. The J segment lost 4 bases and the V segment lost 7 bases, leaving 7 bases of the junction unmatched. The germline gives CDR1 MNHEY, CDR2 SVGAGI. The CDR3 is CASTKGQGATEAFF. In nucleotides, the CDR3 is TGTGCCAGCACCAAGGGACAGGGTGCCACTGAAGCTTTCTTT.

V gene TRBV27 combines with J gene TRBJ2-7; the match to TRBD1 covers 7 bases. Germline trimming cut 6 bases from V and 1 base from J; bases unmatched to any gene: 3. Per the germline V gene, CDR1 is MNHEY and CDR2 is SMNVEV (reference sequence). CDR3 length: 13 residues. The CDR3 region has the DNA TGTGCCAGCAGCCAGACAGGGTCCTACGAGCAGTACTTC. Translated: CASSQTGSYEQYF.

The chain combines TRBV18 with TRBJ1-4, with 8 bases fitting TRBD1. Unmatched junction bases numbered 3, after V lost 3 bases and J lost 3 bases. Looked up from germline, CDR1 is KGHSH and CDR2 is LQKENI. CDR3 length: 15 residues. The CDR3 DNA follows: TGTGCCAGCTCACCCGGGACAGGTTCTAATGAAAAACTGTTTTTT. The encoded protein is CASSPGTGSNEKLFF.